Listed here is a single T cell receptor beta chain. The data stem from a study of blood T cell repertoires in COVID-19. Per the original methods: Estimates of nucleated cell counts were drawn from the amplification of reference gene primers. Clones were read by immunoSEQ multiplex PCR, and TCRdb kept only the in-frame ones, dropping some. D and trimming were read from the DNA, whereas the V and J calls and clone size are those reported in that table. The data show 200,000 or so clones, about nine tenths seen once. The trim removed 6 bases at V and 3 bases at J, leaving 7 bases unmatched. The CDR3 runs to 15 residues. Germline V CDR1 and CDR2: MDHEN, SYDVKM.

The receptor comes from a man aged 25 to 45 with COVID-19, enrolled during active disease. The sequencing input was peripheral blood. V usage is TRBV28 and J usage is TRBJ2-1; 8 nucleotides line up with TRBD2. CDR3 in DNA: TGTGCCAGCAGCCGAGCGGGAGTACTCTACAATGAGCAGTTCTTC. As protein: CASSRAGVLYNEQFF. The whole variable domain, filled in from reference TRBV28 and TRBJ2-1, reads DVKVTQSSRYLVKRTGEKVFLECVQDMDHENMFWYRQDPGLGLRLIYFSYDVKMKEKGDIPEGYSVSREKKERFSLILESASTNQTSMYLCASSRAGVLYNEQFFGPGTRLTVL.